This TCR beta chain was sequenced for a study of T cells in localized non-small cell lung cancer. Sequenced by immunoSEQ multiplex PCR; TCRdb stores in-frame clones only, minus some. The repertoire has tens of thousands of clones, roughly 90% of them found once; the top ten carry 3.5% to 5%. The germline V gene encodes CDR1 SNHLY and CDR2 FYNNEI. The V end was cut by 7 bases, the J end by 4 bases, with 7 bases between. There are 12 residues in the CDR3. The sequenced sample was peripheral blood, obtained before any cancer treatment. The sequence was collected from a man aged 40-75 years with stage I lung adenocarcinoma. The V and J genes are TRBV2 and TRBJ2-2; D is undetermined. DNA of the CDR3: TGTGCCAGCACCCCGGTCACCGGGGAGCTGTTTTTT. It encodes CASTPVTGELFF.